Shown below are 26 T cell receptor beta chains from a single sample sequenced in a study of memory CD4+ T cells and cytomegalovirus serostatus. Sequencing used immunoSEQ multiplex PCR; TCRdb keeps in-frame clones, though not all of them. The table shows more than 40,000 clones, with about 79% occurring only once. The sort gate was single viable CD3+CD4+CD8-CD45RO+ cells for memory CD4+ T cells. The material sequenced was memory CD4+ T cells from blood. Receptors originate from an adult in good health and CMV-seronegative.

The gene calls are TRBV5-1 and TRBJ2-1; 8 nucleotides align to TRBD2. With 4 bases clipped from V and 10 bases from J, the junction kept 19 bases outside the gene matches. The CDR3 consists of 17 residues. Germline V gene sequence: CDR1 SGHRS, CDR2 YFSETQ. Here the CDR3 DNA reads TGCGCCAGCAGCCCCGGGACTAGTCGTTCCACCAATCCGGAGCAGTTCTTC. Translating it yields CASSPGTSRSTNPEQFF.

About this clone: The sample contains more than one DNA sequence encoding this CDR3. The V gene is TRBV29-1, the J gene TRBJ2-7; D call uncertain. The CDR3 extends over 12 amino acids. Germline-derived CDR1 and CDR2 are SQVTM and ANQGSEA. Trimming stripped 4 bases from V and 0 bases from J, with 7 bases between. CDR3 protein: CSVGQSSYEQYF. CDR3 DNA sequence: TGCAGCGTTGGCCAGAGCTCCTACGAGCAGTACTTC.

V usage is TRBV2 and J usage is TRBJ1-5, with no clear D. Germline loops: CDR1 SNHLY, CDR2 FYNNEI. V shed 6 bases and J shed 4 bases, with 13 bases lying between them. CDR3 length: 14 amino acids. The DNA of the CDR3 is TGTGCCAGCAGAAAGGAGACGGTTAATCAGCCCCAGCATTTT. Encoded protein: CASRKETVNQPQHF. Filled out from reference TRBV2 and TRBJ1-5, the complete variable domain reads EPEVTQTPSHQVTQMGQEVILRCVPISNHLYFYWYRQILGQKVEFLVSFYNNEISEKSEIFDDQFSVERPDGSNFTLKIRSTKLEDSAMYFCASRKETVNQPQHFGDGTRLSIL.

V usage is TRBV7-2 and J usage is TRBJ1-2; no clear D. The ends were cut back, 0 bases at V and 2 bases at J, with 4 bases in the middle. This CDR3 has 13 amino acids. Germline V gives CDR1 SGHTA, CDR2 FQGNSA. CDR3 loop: CASSLAQNYGYTF. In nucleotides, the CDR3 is TGTGCCAGCAGCTTAGCACAGAACTATGGCTACACCTTC.

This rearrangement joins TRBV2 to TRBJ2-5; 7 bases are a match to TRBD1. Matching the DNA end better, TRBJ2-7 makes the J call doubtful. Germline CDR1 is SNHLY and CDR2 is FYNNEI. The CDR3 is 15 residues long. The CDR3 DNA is TGTGCCAGCAGGCTCGCCCGGGACAGTACCTACGAGCAGTACTTC. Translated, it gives CASRLARDSTYEQYF.

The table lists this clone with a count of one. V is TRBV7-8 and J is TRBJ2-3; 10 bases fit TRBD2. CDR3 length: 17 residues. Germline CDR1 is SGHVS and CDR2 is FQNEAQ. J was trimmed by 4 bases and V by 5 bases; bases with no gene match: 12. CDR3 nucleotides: TGTGCCAGCAGCCCACTGAGGACTAGCGGAGACGCAGATACGCAGTATTTT. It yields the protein CASSPLRTSGDADTQYF. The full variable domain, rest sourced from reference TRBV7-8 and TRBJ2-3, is GAGVSQSPRYKVAKRGQDVALRCDPISGHVSLFWYQQALGQGPEFLTYFQNEAQLDKSGLPSDRFFAERPEGSVSTLKIQRTQQEDSAVYLCASSPLRTSGDADTQYFGPGTRLTVL.

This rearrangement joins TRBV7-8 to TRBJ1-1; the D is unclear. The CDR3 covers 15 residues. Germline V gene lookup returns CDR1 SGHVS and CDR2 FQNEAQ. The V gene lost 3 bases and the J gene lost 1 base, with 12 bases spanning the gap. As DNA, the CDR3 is TGTGCCAGCAGCTTGAGGACCCAAGGGAACACTGAAGCTTTCTTT. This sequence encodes CASSLRTQGNTEAFF.

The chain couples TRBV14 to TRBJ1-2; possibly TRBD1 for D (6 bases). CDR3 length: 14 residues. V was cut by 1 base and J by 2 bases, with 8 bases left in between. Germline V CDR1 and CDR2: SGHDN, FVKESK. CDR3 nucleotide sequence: TGTGCCAGCAGCCAAGCTACAGGGAACTATGGCTACACCTTC. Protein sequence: CASSQATGNYGYTF.

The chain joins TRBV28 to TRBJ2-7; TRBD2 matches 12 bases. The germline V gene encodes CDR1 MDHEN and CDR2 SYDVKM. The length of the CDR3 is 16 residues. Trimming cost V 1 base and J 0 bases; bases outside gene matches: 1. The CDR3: CASSLSTSGSSYEQYF. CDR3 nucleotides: TGTGCCAGCAGTTTATCGACTAGCGGGAGCTCCTACGAGCAGTACTTC. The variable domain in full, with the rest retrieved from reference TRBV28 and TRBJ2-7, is DVKVTQSSRYLVKRTGEKVFLECVQDMDHENMFWYRQDPGLGLRLIYFSYDVKMKEKGDIPEGYSVSREKKERFSLILESASTNQTSMYLCASSLSTSGSSYEQYFGPGTRLTVT.

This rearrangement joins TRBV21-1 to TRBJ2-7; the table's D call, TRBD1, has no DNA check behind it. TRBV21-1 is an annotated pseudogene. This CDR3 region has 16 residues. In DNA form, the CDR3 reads TGTGCCAGCAGCAATAGCAAGGGACAGTGGGGCTACGAGCAGTACTTC. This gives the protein CASSNSKGQWGYEQYF.

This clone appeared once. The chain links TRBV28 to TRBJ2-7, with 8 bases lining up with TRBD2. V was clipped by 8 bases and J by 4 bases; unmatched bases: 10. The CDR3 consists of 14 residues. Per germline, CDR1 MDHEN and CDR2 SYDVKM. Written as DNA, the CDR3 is TGTGCCAGCCTTTCAGCGGGAGACCGTTACGAGCAGTACTTC. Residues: CASLSAGDRYEQYF.

The CDR3 DNA follows: TGTGCCAGCAGCCACTCTAATTCGCCCGGAGGTGGCTACACCTTC. Translating it yields CASSHSNSPGGGYTF. The J gene is TRBJ1-2, the V gene TRBV7-9; D is unresolved. The CDR3 is made up of 15 amino acids. The germline V gene has CDR1 SEHNR and CDR2 FQNEAQ (reference sequence). Trimming shortened V by 5 bases and J by 7 bases, and 20 bases separated the two germline ends. The whole variable domain, remainder taken from reference TRBV7-9 and TRBJ1-2, is DTGVSQNPRHKITKRGQNVTFRCDPISEHNRLYWYRQTLGQGPEFLTYFQNEAQLEKSRLLSDRFSAERPKGSFSTLEIQRTEQGDSAMYLCASSHSNSPGGGYTFGSGTRLTVV.

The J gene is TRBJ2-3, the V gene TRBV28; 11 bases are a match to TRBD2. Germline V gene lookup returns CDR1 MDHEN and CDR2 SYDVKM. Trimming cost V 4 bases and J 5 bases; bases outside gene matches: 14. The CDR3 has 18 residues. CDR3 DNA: TGTGCCAGCAGTTCACTCCGACTAGCGGGAAGGAAGAAAGATACGCAGTATTTT. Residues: CASSSLRLAGRKKDTQYF.

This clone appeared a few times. The CDR3 loop reads CASSPYGFGNTEAFF. The CDR3 DNA reads as TGTGCCAGCAGCCCCTACGGATTCGGGAACACTGAAGCTTTCTTT. The chain links TRBV7-2 to TRBJ1-1; no clear D gene. The germline V gene has CDR1 SGHTA and CDR2 FQGNSA. V lost 5 bases, J lost 1 base, and 14 bases lay in between. The CDR3 runs 15 residues.

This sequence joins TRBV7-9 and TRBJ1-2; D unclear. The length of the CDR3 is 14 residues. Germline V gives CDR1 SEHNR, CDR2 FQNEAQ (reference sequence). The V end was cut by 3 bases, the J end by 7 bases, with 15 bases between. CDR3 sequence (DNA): TGTGCCAGCAGCTTCGGACGGTCTCTCGGTGGCTACACCTTC. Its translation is CASSFGRSLGGYTF. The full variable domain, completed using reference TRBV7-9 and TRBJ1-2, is DTGVSQNPRHKITKRGQNVTFRCDPISEHNRLYWYRQTLGQGPEFLTYFQNEAQLEKSRLLSDRFSAERPKGSFSTLEIQRTEQGDSAMYLCASSFGRSLGGYTFGSGTRLTVV.

The CDR3 DNA reads as TGTGCCAGCAGCCCTACAGGGCAGCCCCAGCATTTT. This translates into CASSPTGQPQHF. The chain carries TRBV28 and TRBJ1-5, with D possibly matching TRBD1 (6 bases). This CDR3 is built from 12 residues. Trimming removed 6 bases from V and 7 bases from J, with 10 bases in between. Germline V gene lookup returns CDR1 MDHEN and CDR2 SYDVKM.

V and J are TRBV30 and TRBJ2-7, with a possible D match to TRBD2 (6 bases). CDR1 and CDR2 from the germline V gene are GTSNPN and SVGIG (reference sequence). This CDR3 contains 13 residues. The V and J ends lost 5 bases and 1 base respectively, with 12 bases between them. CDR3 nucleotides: TGTGCCTGGGGCCCCGGGGGATCCTACGAGCAGTACTTC. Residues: CAWGPGGSYEQYF.

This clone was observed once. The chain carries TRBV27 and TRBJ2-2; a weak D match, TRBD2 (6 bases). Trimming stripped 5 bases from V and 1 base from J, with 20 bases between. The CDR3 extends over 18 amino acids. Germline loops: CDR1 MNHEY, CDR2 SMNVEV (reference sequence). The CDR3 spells CASSTPSTSSLNTGELFF. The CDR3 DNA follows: TGTGCCAGCAGTACCCCTTCAACTAGCTCTCTGAACACCGGGGAGCTGTTTTTT.

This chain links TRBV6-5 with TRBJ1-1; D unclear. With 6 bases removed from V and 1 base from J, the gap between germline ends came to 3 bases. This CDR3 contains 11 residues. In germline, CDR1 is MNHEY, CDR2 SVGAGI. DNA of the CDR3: TGTGCCAGCAGCGCGAACACTGAAGCTTTCTTT. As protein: CASSANTEAFF.

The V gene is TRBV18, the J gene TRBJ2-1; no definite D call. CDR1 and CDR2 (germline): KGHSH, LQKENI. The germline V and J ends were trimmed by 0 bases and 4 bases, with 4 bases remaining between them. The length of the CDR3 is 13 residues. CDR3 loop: CASSPPMYNEQFF. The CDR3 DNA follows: TGTGCCAGCTCACCACCAATGTACAATGAGCAGTTCTTC.

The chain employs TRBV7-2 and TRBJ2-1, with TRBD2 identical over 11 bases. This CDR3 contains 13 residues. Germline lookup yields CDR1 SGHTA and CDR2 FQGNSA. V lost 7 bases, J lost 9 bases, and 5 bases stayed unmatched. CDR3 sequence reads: CASMVAGGSEQFF. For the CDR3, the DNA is TGTGCCAGCATGGTAGCGGGAGGGAGTGAGCAGTTCTTC. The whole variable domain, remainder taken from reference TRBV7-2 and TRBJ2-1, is GAGVSQSPSNKVTEKGKDVELRCDPISGHTALYWYRQSLGQGLEFLIYFQGNSAPDKSGLPSDRFSAERTGGSVSTLTIQRTQQEDSAVYLCASMVAGGSEQFFGPGTRLTVL.

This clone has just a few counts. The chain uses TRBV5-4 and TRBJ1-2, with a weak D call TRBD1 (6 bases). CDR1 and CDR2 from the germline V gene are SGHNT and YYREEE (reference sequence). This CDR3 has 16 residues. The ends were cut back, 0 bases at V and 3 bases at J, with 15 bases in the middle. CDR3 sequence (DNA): TGTGCCAGCAGCTTGGCCAGACAGGCATTATACTATGGCTACACCTTC. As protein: CASSLARQALYYGYTF.

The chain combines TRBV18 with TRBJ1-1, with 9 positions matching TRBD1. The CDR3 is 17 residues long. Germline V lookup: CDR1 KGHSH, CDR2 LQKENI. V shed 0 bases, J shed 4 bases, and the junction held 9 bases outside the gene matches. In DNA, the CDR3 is TGTGCCAGCTCACCACCGTCACAGGGGGCGTTGGGCACTGAAGCTTTCTTT. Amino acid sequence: CASSPPSQGALGTEAFF.

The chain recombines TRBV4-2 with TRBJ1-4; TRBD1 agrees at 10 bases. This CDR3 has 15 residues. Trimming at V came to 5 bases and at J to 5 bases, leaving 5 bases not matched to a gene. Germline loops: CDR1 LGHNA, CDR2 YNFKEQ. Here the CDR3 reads CASSKDRGANEKLFF. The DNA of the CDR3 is TGTGCCAGCAGCAAGGACAGGGGGGCGAATGAAAAACTGTTTTTT.

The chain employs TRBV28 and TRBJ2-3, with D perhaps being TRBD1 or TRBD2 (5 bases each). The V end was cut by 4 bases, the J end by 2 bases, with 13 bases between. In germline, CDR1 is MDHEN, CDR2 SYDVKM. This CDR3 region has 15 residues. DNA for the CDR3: TGTGCCAGCAGTTCCTCCCGGGACGACACAGATACGCAGTATTTT. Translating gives CASSSSRDDTDTQYF.

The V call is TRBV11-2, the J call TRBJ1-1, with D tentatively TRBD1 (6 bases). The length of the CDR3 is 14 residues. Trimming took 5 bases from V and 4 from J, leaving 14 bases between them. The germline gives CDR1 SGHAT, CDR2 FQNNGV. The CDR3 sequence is CASSREGGPTEAFF. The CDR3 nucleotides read TGTGCCAGCAGCCGAGAGGGGGGTCCCACTGAAGCTTTCTTT.